The clone carrying this T cell receptor beta chain was recorded many times. With 2 bases clipped from V and 2 bases from J, the junction kept 3 bases outside the gene matches. Germline assignment: CDR1 LGHNA and CDR2 YNFKEQ. The CDR3 runs to 15 residues. Amplification of the TCR beta CDR3 regions used RNA transcripts (as template). Second-round multiplex PCR followed a first-round RT-PCR using HTBI primers. From the multiplex PCR reads, TCRdb called clonotypes with MiXCR, one entry per CDR3 protein. The repertoire consists of some 360,000 distinct CDR3 sequences, with about 15% occurring once and the leading ten covering 2.4%. This sample is drawn from a study of Graves' ophthalmopathy and Graves' hyperthyroidism.

The TCR sequence derives from an adult woman with stable Graves' hyperthyroidism. The rearrangement links TRBV4-2 to TRBJ1-5, with TRBD1 matching over 7 bases. Sequencing input: peripheral blood. CDR3 nucleotides: TGTGCCAGCAGCCAACCCGGGACAGGCAATCAGCCCCAGCATTTT. As protein: CASSQPGTGNQPQHF.